This T cell receptor (beta chain) was sequenced for a study of CD8+CD57+ T cells in acquired aplastic anemia (dated 2018 in TCRdb). Broadly, across the study: On average, sorted CD4+ and CD8+ cells yielded 3.2 ug of extracted DNA, with a range of about 0.17 to 27.4 ug. CD8+CD57+ expansion was defined as a frequency above the mean frequency observed in healthy subjects. Overall study results and their limits: No significant difference in CD8+ Simpson's diversity was found between patients and healthy controls (P=0.060). Roughly 30 CD8+ CDR3 sequences were found to be shared between patients and controls, but these sequences appeared to be highly expressed in patients and within the immunodominant clones of the patients.

V ends up 6 bases short and J 5 bases short, with an unmatched junction base count of 6. According to the germline V gene (reference sequence), CDR1 reads WNHNN and CDR2 reads SYGVQD. The CDR3, from cysteine to phenylalanine, totals 13 residues. Only the CDR3 DNA stays, 39 bases, in frame from base 1. Profiling of TCR beta VDJ combinations and CDR3 sequences used genomic DNA as the template. An Illumina HiSeq 2000 was the platform used for TCR repertoire sequencing. The study's own analysis went as follows. TRBV/TRBJ rearrangement plots, CDR3 size and DJ length profiles, and Simpson's diversity index were used to evaluate the repertoires. The most abundant DNA sequence in the deep sequencing data was taken as the immunodominant clone. CDR3 amino acid sequences were screened for sharing across subjects and were compared with published repertoires and the VDJdb database. TCRdb reprocessed the public reads (quality trimming at Q25 with fastp, clone calling with MiXCR) and kept in-frame beta chains. Identical CDR3 proteins give one entry, which carries the most common genes and DNA. The V and J calls were not made by the authors but by TCRdb's processing. Here the sample has 200,000 or so distinct CDR3 sequences; 65% occur a single time. Around 50% of the sample lies in the top ten.

Expansion of CD8+CD57+ cells had been shown by flow cytometry in the patients chosen for sequencing. Every patient had a diagnosis of severe acquired aplastic anemia based on International Study of Aplastic Anemia and Agranulocytosis and Camitta criteria. At the time blood was sampled, none of the patients had received any therapy. TCR repertoires of sorted CD4+ and CD8+ blood T cells from severe aplastic anemia patients and healthy subjects were deep-sequenced in the study. Patients were enrolled under clinicaltrials.gov protocols 00001620, 01623167, 00001397, 00071045, 00081523 and 00961064 in the USA. Ficoll-Paque density gradient centrifugation was used to isolate peripheral blood mononuclear cells. Before DNA extraction, CD4+ and CD8+ T cells were sorted with FACS or magnetic beads. For this clonotype: Its antigen remains undetermined. There are no base qualities to consult, and no much larger clone falls within one base.

The rearrangement combines TRBV10-1 with TRBJ2-7; the central 8 bases match TRBD1. The sequence was obtained from a human donor with aplastic anemia. Sample: sorted CD4+, CD8+, or CD8+CD57+ T cells (not recorded which) from PBMCs. The CDR3 is CASSAGGYHEQYF. The DNA sequence is as follows: TGCGCCAGCAGCGCAGGGGGCTACCACGAGCAGTACTTC.